This T cell receptor beta chain derives from a study of OX40 agonist ivuxolimab in advanced cancers. Profiled with immunoSEQ multiplex PCR; TCRdb holds only in-frame clones, not every one. The table includes approximately 74,000 clones, around nine tenths detected once. V was pared by 2 bases and J by 0 bases, with 8 bases between. Per germline, CDR1 SGHTA and CDR2 FQGNSA. The CDR3 consists of 15 residues. This clonotype originated in an adult with an advanced solid tumor such as melanoma, head and neck, liver or kidney cancer. The chain couples TRBV7-2 to TRBJ2-1, with D possibly matching TRBD1 (6 bases). Specimen: CD4+ or CD8+ T cells sorted from blood, collected in a trial of the OX40 agonist ivuxolimab. CDR3 nucleotide sequence: TGTGCCAGCAGCTTAAACAGGGACTCCTACAATGAGCAGTTCTTC. It is translated as CASSLNRDSYNEQFF.